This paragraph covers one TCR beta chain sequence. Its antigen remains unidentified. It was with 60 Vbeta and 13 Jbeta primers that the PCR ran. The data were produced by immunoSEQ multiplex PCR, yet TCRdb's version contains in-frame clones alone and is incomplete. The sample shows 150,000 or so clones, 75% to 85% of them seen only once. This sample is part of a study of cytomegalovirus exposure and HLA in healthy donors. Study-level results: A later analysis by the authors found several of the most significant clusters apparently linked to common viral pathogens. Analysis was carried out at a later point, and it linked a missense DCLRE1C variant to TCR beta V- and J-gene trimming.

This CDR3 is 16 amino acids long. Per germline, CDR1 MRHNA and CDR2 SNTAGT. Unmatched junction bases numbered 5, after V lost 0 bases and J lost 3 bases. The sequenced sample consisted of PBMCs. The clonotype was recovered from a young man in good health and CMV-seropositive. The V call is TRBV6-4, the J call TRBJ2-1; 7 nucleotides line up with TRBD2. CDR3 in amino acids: CASSDSPSGLYNEQFF. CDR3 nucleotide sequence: TGTGCCAGCAGTGACTCACCTAGCGGCCTCTACAATGAGCAGTTCTTC.